A selection of T cell receptor beta chains follows, all from one sample in a study of T cell repertoires in cytomegalovirus infection. TCRdb independently ran MiXCR on the reads; one entry per CDR3 protein. Seen here are hundreds of thousands of distinct CDR3 sequences, roughly 35% observed once, and the top ten hold about 2.8%. The sample taken for sequencing was PBMCs. The source of these receptors is a human donor in good health (CMV status not recorded). Some clones in this sample may be carry-over from other donors' samples. CDR3s include the opening cysteine and the closing phenylalanine or tryptophan. The D gene is left open where the match is weak. Only part of the rows carry a size: once, few, many, or a class if the clone is expanded.

D: TRBD1; size: .; V: TRBV19; J: TRBJ1-2; DNA: TGTGCCAGTAGTATATCCGGGACAGGGGTTCACTATGGCTACACCTTC; CDR3: CASSISGTGVHYGYTF
D: .; size: .; V: TRBV5-1; J: TRBJ1-1; DNA: TGCGCCAGCAGCTTGGAAGGGGGAATGGGCACTGAAGCTTTCTTT; CDR3: CASSLEGGMGTEAFF
D: .; size: .; V: TRBV28; J: TRBJ1-6; DNA: TGTGCCAGCAGTTTGATCAGGGTAGTGGATTCACCCCTCCACTTT; CDR3: CASSLIRVVDSPLHF
D: .; size: few; V: TRBV27; J: TRBJ1-2; DNA: TGTGCCAGCAGTTTAAAGGGGCAGAACTATGGCTACACCTTC; CDR3: CASSLKGQNYGYTF
D: .; size: few; V: TRBV25-1; J: TRBJ2-1; DNA: TGTGCCAGCAGTTCTAGGGTCGGGGGACTGGGCTACAATGAGCAGTTCTTC; CDR3: CASSSRVGGLGYNEQFF
D: .; size: .; V: TRBV5-1; J: TRBJ1-1; DNA: TGCGCCAGCAGCGGACAGCTCGGGGCTGAAGCTTTCTTT; CDR3: CASSGQLGAEAFF
D: TRBD1; size: .; V: TRBV11-1; J: TRBJ1-6; DNA: TGTGCCAGCAGCTTGGACAGGGGGCGCCTTGTTGGGAATTCACCCCTCCACTTT; CDR3: CASSLDRGRLVGNSPLHF
D: .; size: .; V: TRBV11-2; J: TRBJ2-5; DNA: TGTGCCAGCAGCTTAGGGGGGTCGGGTCAAGAGACCCAGTACTTC; CDR3: CASSLGGSGQETQYF
D: .; size: .; V: TRBV20-1; J: TRBJ1-5; DNA: TGCAGTGCTAGAGGCCCCTGGGGTGGGCGGGGTAGCAATCAGCCCCAGCATTTT; CDR3: CSARGPWGGRGSNQPQHF
D: .; size: .; V: TRBV15; J: TRBJ1-3; DNA: TGTGCCACCAGCAGAGATCTTAACAGCTACTCTGGAAACACCATATATTTT; CDR3: CATSRDLNSYSGNTIYF
D: .; size: .; V: TRBV5-1; J: TRBJ2-3; DNA: TGCGCCAGCAGCTTGGAACGGGGAGATACGCAGTATTTT; CDR3: CASSLERGDTQYF
D: TRBD2; size: .; V: TRBV6-1; J: TRBJ2-3; DNA: TGTGCCAGCAGCCTACGGAGACTAGCGGGAGGGGATACGCAGTATTTT; CDR3: CASSLRRLAGGDTQYF
D: .; size: few; V: TRBV11-3; J: TRBJ2-1; DNA: TGTGCCAGCAGCTTGTTCCCCCGGGCAAATGTAGGTGAGCAGTTCTTC; CDR3: CASSLFPRANVGEQFF
D: .; size: few; V: TRBV12-5; J: TRBJ1-1; DNA: TGTGCTAGTGGGGCAGGGACGGCTGAAGCTTTCTTT; CDR3: CASGAGTAEAFF
D: .; size: many; V: TRBV7-2; J: TRBJ1-1; DNA: TGTGCCAGCAGCCCAGGAGCGAGGACGTCTTTCTTT; CDR3: CASSPGARTSFF
D: .; size: few; V: TRBV7-6; J: TRBJ2-7; DNA: TGTGCCAGCAGCCCCGGGTCAGGGTCCTACGAGCAGTACTTC; CDR3: CASSPGSGSYEQYF
D: .; size: once; V: TRBV6-6; J: TRBJ1-3; DNA: TGTGCCAGCAGTTACTTTGTCAGGGGCTCTGGAAACACCATATATTTT; CDR3: CASSYFVRGSGNTIYF
D: .; size: many; V: TRBV7-8; J: TRBJ1-2; DNA: TGTGCCAGCAGCTTAGGGCTGGGCAGTAACTATGGCTACACCTTC; CDR3: CASSLGLGSNYGYTF
D: .; size: .; V: TRBV19; J: TRBJ2-7; DNA: TGTGCCAGTAGTATGAGGTATGGTCGGGGAACCGGAGCCTACGAGCAGTACTTC; CDR3: CASSMRYGRGTGAYEQYF
D: .; size: .; V: TRBV12-5; J: TRBJ2-3; DNA: TGTGCTAGTGGTCGAGGACACACAGATACGCAGTATTTT; CDR3: CASGRGHTDTQYF
D: TRBD1; size: .; V: TRBV7-8; J: TRBJ1-5; DNA: TGTGCCAGCACCGACTCTCGAGAACAGGGGTATTTCCTCAATCAGCCCCAGCATTTT; CDR3: CASTDSREQGYFLNQPQHF
D: TRBD1; size: .; V: TRBV20-1; J: TRBJ2-3; DNA: TGCAGTGCAAACGACAGGGTTGTAGATACGCAGTATTTT; CDR3: CSANDRVVDTQYF
D: .; size: many; V: TRBV7-2; J: TRBJ2-3; DNA: TGTGCCAGCAGCTCCGACAGGGATACGCAGTATTTT; CDR3: CASSSDRDTQYF
D: .; size: .; V: TRBV19; J: TRBJ1-2; DNA: TGTGCCAGTAGTACCTACGCCTATGGCTACACCTTC; CDR3: CASSTYAYGYTF
D: .; size: .; V: TRBV7-2; J: TRBJ1-6; DNA: TGTGCCAGCAGCTTAGGTACATCTTCACCCCTCCACTTT; CDR3: CASSLGTSSPLHF
D: TRBD2; size: many; V: TRBV7-2; J: TRBJ2-1; DNA: TGTGCCAGCAGCTTAGAGGGACTAGCGGGCCTAGGTGGTGAGCAGTTCTTC; CDR3: CASSLEGLAGLGGEQFF
D: .; size: .; V: TRBV7-9; J: TRBJ2-1; DNA: TGTGCCAGCAGCTCATCAACAGGGGGGGAGTTCTTC; CDR3: CASSSSTGGEFF
D: .; size: .; V: TRBV6-4; J: TRBJ1-1; DNA: TGTGCCAGCAGTGAAGGGGGGCCGGGAGCTGAAGCTTTCTTT; CDR3: CASSEGGPGAEAFF
D: .; size: few; V: TRBV7-2; J: TRBJ1-4; DNA: TGTGCCAGCAGCGGCCCCGGGGCAGAGGCTAATGAAAAACTGTTTTTT; CDR3: CASSGPGAEANEKLFF
D: .; size: few; V: TRBV15; J: TRBJ1-1; DNA: TGTGCCACGTCGGGAACCATGAACACTGAAGCTTTCTTT; CDR3: CATSGTMNTEAFF
D: .; size: few; V: TRBV4-1; J: TRBJ2-1; DNA: TGCGCCAGCAGCCAAGATATTCCCTTAGCGACGGCAAATGAGCAGTTCTTC; CDR3: CASSQDIPLATANEQFF
D: .; size: many; V: TRBV7-9; J: TRBJ1-4; DNA: TGTGCCAGCACCGAAGCGATTGGAGGAACTAATGAAAAACTGTTTTTT; CDR3: CASTEAIGGTNEKLFF
D: TRBD2; size: many; V: TRBV7-9; J: TRBJ2-1; DNA: TGTGCCAGCAGGTTGAGGCGCGGGAGGGCCGATGAGCAGTTCTTC; CDR3: CASRLRRGRADEQFF
D: .; size: many; V: TRBV7-2; J: TRBJ2-7; DNA: TGTGCCAGCAGCTTAAAACGGACGGTTGCCGAGCAGTACTTC; CDR3: CASSLKRTVAEQYF
D: TRBD1; size: many; V: TRBV6-2/TRBV6-3; J: TRBJ2-2; DNA: TGTGCCAGCAGACGGACAGGGTTAACCGGGGAGCTGTTTTTT; CDR3: CASRRTGLTGELFF
D: TRBD2; size: .; V: TRBV7-9; J: TRBJ2-1; DNA: TGTGCCAGCAGCTGGCGGCCTAGCGGGAGGGACAATGAGCAGTTCTTC; CDR3: CASSWRPSGRDNEQFF
D: .; size: few; V: TRBV6-5; J: TRBJ1-1; DNA: TGTGCCAGCAAAGTGGGTCAGATCAACACTGAAGCTTTCTTT; CDR3: CASKVGQINTEAFF
D: TRBD1; size: few; V: TRBV30; J: TRBJ2-5; DNA: TGTGCCTGGAGTGTTAGTCGGACAGGTCTGGAGACCCAGTACTTC; CDR3: CAWSVSRTGLETQYF
D: TRBD2; size: .; V: TRBV20-1; J: TRBJ2-7; DNA: TGCAGTGCTAGAGGCCTAGCGGGATCCCCATACGAGCAGTACTTC; CDR3: CSARGLAGSPYEQYF
D: .; size: few; V: TRBV11-2; J: TRBJ2-2; DNA: TGTGCCAGCAGCTTATTCCCAGAAGAAAACACCGGGGAGCTGTTTTTT; CDR3: CASSLFPEENTGELFF
D: TRBD2; size: .; V: TRBV5-4; J: TRBJ2-1; DNA: TGTGCCAGCAGCTTGAAGCGGGAGAAGAGGTACAATGAGCAGTTCTTC; CDR3: CASSLKREKRYNEQFF
D: TRBD2; size: few; V: TRBV20-1; J: TRBJ2-1; DNA: TGCAGCCGGACTAGCGGGAGTGGTAATGAGCAGTTCTTC; CDR3: CSRTSGSGNEQFF
D: .; size: few; V: TRBV4-2; J: TRBJ1-1; DNA: TGTGCCAGCAGCCAAGAGGTCGGCGTTTGGAACACTGAAGCTTTCTTT; CDR3: CASSQEVGVWNTEAFF
D: .; size: many; V: TRBV19; J: TRBJ2-1; DNA: TGTGCCAGTAGTCCGACCGCGGGGCACAATGAGCAGTTCTTC; CDR3: CASSPTAGHNEQFF
D: .; size: many; V: TRBV28; J: TRBJ2-5; DNA: TGTGCCAGCAGTTTAGGGGATATAGAGACCCAGTACTTC; CDR3: CASSLGDIETQYF
D: .; size: many; V: TRBV7-8; J: TRBJ1-1; DNA: TGTGCCAGCAGCTTAGAAGGCAGGGGAGCTTTCTTT; CDR3: CASSLEGRGAFF
D: .; size: once; V: TRBV6-5; J: TRBJ2-7; DNA: TGTGCCAGCAGTTACTCCCAGGTCGGCGAGCAGTACTTC; CDR3: CASSYSQVGEQYF
D: .; size: few; V: TRBV7-9; J: TRBJ2-7; DNA: TGTGCCAGCAGCTTAGACTCCGGTACCTACGAGCAGTACTTC; CDR3: CASSLDSGTYEQYF
D: .; size: .; V: TRBV7-2; J: TRBJ2-5; DNA: TGTGCCAGCAGCTTTGAGGGAGATTCCGGGGAGACCCAGTACTTC; CDR3: CASSFEGDSGETQYF
D: .; size: .; V: TRBV24-1; J: TRBJ2-3; DNA: TGTGCCACCAGTGATCCTTCGACAGATACGCAGTATTTT; CDR3: CATSDPSTDTQYF
D: .; size: few; V: TRBV25-1; J: TRBJ1-5; DNA: TGTGCCAGCAGTGAATCCGCTAGCAATCAGCCCCAGCATTTT; CDR3: CASSESASNQPQHF
D: .; size: few; V: TRBV10-3; J: TRBJ1-5; DNA: TGTGCCATCAGTGATGTCTATAGCAATCAGCCCCAGCATTTT; CDR3: CAISDVYSNQPQHF
D: .; size: few; V: TRBV28; J: TRBJ1-2; DNA: TGTGCCAGCAGCCCTGGACAGTTCTATGGCTACACCTTC; CDR3: CASSPGQFYGYTF
D: TRBD1; size: few; V: TRBV10-3; J: TRBJ1-3; DNA: TGTGCCATCAGTGGGCTCCTACAGGGGGCTGGAAACACCATATATTTT; CDR3: CAISGLLQGAGNTIYF